This TCR beta chain derives from a study of blood T cell repertoires in COVID-19. Clones were sequenced by immunoSEQ multiplex PCR, and TCRdb holds only the in-frame ones, with some missing. The repertoire holds fewer than 350,000 clones, with around 85% as singletons. The sequence was obtained from a woman aged 40 to 50 who had recovered from COVID-19. The sequencing sample was made of PBMCs or T cells enriched from blood (not recorded which).

In DNA, the CDR3 is TGTGCCAGCAGCCGCCCGGGACAGGCCTCTTGGGGCTACACCTTC. This translates into CASSRPGQASWGYTF. The rearrangement links TRBV7-9 to TRBJ1-2, with TRBD1 matching over 8 bases. The CDR3 contains 15 residues. From germline, CDR1 is SEHNR and CDR2 FQNEAQ (reference sequence). The V segment lost 5 bases and the J segment 8 bases; nucleotides outside the gene matches: 13. Full variable domain (outside the CDR3, taken from reference TRBV7-9 and TRBJ1-2): DTGVSQNPRHKITKRGQNVTFRCDPISEHNRLYWYRQTLGQGPEFLTYFQNEAQLEKSRLLSDRFSAERPKGSFSTLEIQRTEQGDSAMYLCASSRPGQASWGYTFGSGTRLTVV.